This TCR beta chain was retrieved from a study of beta chain features in type 1 diabetes. Purity above 98% was achieved in all sorted populations. Expressed TCRB transcripts were sequenced, since all the RNA that had been isolated was reverse transcribed. The data were produced by immunoSEQ multiplex PCR, yet TCRdb's version contains in-frame clones alone and is incomplete. The sample lists around 500,000 clones; around 10% were seen once. Trimming removed 5 bases at V and 3 bases at J, with 14 bases between. CDR3 length: 15 residues. Per germline, CDR1 SGHTA and CDR2 FQGTGA. V usage is TRBV7-3 and J usage is TRBJ2-1; D could derive from TRBD1 or TRBD2 (5 bases each). This TCR was recovered from a young woman in good health. The specimen sequenced was naive CD4+ T cells from blood. CDR3 bases: TGTGCCAGCAGCCCCCGTCGGGGCTACTACAATGAGCAGTTCTTC. Translated, it gives CASSPRRGYYNEQFF.